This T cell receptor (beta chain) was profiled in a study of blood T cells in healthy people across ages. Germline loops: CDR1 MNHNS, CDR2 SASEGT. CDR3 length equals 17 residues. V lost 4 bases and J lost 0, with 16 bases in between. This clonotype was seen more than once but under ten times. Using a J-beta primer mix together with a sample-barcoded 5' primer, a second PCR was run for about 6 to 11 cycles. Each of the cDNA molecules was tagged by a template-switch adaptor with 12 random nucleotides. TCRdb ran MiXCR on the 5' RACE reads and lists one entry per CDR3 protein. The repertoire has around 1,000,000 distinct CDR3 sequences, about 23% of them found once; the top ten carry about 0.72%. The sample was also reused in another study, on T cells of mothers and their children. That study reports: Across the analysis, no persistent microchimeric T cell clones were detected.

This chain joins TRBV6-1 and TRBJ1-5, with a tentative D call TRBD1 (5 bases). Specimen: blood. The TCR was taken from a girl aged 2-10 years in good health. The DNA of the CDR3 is TGTGCCAGCAGTGGAAGACAGCCGCCTTATAGCAATCAGCCCCAGCATTTT. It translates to CASSGRQPPYSNQPQHF.